The rows below give T cell receptor beta chains drawn from one sample of a study of vaccination and CD4 T cells after COVID-19. TCRdb passed the PCR reads through MiXCR, listing each CDR3 protein once. This sample has about 17,000 distinct CDR3 sequences, with about 60% found just once. No antigen has been identified for these receptors. The sequencing input was CD4+ T cells from blood, cultured in vitro. The receptors derive from a human donor who had recovered from COVID-19. The CDR3 runs from the conserved cysteine through the conserved F or W. A D gene is named only where the DNA matches it firmly. Part of the rows lack a size; the others show once, few, many or a class for expanded clones.

V gene,D gene,J gene,clone size,CDR3 protein,CDR3 DNA
TRBV11-2,NA,TRBJ2-7,few,CASSLQGYSYEQYF,TGTGCCAGCAGCTTACAGGGTTATTCCTACGAGCAGTACTTC
TRBV5-4,TRBD2,TRBJ2-7,few,CASSFSLTGGKNEQYF,TGTGCCAGCAGCTTCTCTTTAACGGGAGGGAAGAACGAGCAGTACTTC
TRBV6-4,NA,TRBJ2-2,NA,CASSDSYRFFTGELFF,TGTGCCAGCAGTGACAGCTACAGGTTTTTCACCGGGGAGCTGTTTTTT
TRBV10-3,NA,TRBJ1-3,NA,CAISELERGNTIYF,TGTGCCATCAGTGAATTGGAGAGGGGAAACACCATATATTTT
TRBV12-3/TRBV12-4,TRBD2,TRBJ2-1,NA,CASSLLAGGGEQFF,TGTGCCAGCAGTTTATTAGCGGGAGGGGGGGAGCAGTTCTTC
TRBV28,NA,TRBJ1-1,NA,CASTIYGGSGTEAFF,TGTGCCAGCACCATTTACGGGGGGTCGGGGACTGAAGCTTTCTTT
TRBV20-1,NA,TRBJ2-7,NA,CSAKGGRSYEQYF,TGCAGTGCTAAGGGGGGTAGATCCTACGAGCAGTACTTC
TRBV27,TRBD2,TRBJ2-2,NA,CASSLYGGGVANTGELFF,TGTGCCAGCAGTTTATATGGGGGGGGAGTCGCGAACACCGGGGAGCTGTTTTTT
TRBV20-1,NA,TRBJ2-1,NA,CSARQDSGVGEQFF,TGCAGTGCTAGGCAGGATTCCGGGGTGGGCGAGCAGTTCTTC
TRBV6-1,NA,TRBJ1-2,NA,CASVSTGTNYGYTF,TGTGCCAGCGTATCAACGGGAACGAACTATGGCTACACCTTC
TRBV20-1,TRBD2,TRBJ2-7,NA,CSADPTSGSNEQYF,TGCAGTGCTGACCCGACTAGCGGGAGCAACGAGCAGTACTTC
TRBV10-3,TRBD1,TRBJ1-5,NA,CAIKDRARQPQHF,TGTGCCATCAAGGACAGGGCGAGGCAGCCCCAGCATTTT
TRBV19,TRBD1,TRBJ2-2,once,CASSTGTGGSTGELFF,TGTGCCAGTAGTACAGGGACAGGGGGAAGCACCGGGGAGCTGTTTTTT
TRBV11-2,NA,TRBJ2-5,NA,CATSRGLQETQYF,TGTGCCACTTCTAGGGGTCTACAAGAGACCCAGTACTTC
TRBV20-1,NA,TRBJ1-5,NA,CSARLLSNQPQHF,TGCAGTGCTAGATTACTGAGCAATCAGCCCCAGCATTTT
TRBV20-1,TRBD2,TRBJ2-7,NA,CSARDRAGSSYEQYF,TGCAGTGCTAGAGATCGAGCGGGGAGCTCCTACGAGCAGTACTTC
TRBV6-4,NA,TRBJ2-2,NA,CASSPQDGELFF,TGTGCCAGCAGTCCGCAGGACGGGGAGCTGTTTTTT
TRBV20-1,TRBD2,TRBJ2-6,few,CSARPSAGRAGANVLTF,TGCAGTGCTAGACCCTCAGCGGGAAGGGCTGGGGCCAACGTCCTGACTTTC
TRBV2,NA,TRBJ1-3,NA,CASRPGQSGNTIYF,TGTGCCAGCAGACCTGGACAGTCTGGAAACACCATATATTTT
TRBV7-9,NA,TRBJ2-1,few,CASSPYNEQFF,TGTGCCAGCAGCCCCTACAATGAGCAGTTCTTC
TRBV20-1,NA,TRBJ2-2,NA,CSARGGAENAGELFF,TGCAGTGCTAGGGGGGGAGCGGAGAACGCCGGGGAGCTGTTTTTT
TRBV15,TRBD2,TRBJ2-3,few,CATSRPMAGVGDTQYF,TGTGCCACCAGCAGGCCCATGGCGGGAGTGGGAGATACGCAGTATTTT
TRBV20-1,NA,TRBJ1-5,NA,CSALGGGNQPQHF,TGCAGTGCTTTGGGTGGGGGCAATCAGCCCCAGCATTTT
TRBV19,NA,TRBJ1-2,NA,CASSFAGRSEINYGYTF,TGTGCCAGTAGCTTTGCAGGGCGCAGCGAAATTAACTATGGCTACACCTTC
TRBV7-2,TRBD2,TRBJ2-4,NA,CASSDTSGRYKNIQYF,TGTGCCAGCAGCGATACTAGCGGGAGGTACAAAAACATTCAGTACTTC
TRBV6-5,NA,TRBJ2-3,NA,CASSYSPPSLDSPDTQYF,TGTGCCAGCAGTTACTCGCCCCCGAGTTTGGACTCACCAGATACGCAGTATTTT
TRBV20-1,NA,TRBJ2-3,few,CSARGSGTDTQYF,TGCAGTGCTAGAGGTAGCGGCACAGATACGCAGTATTTT
TRBV10-2,NA,TRBJ2-5,few,CASSPGGETQYF,TGCGCCAGCAGTCCCGGGGGTGAGACCCAGTACTTC
TRBV7-2,TRBD1,TRBJ1-5,NA,CASSSLSGTGGNNQPQHF,TGTGCCAGCAGCTCCCTAAGCGGCACAGGGGGCAACAATCAGCCCCAGCATTTT
TRBV2,NA,TRBJ1-5,NA,CAASEGGNQPQHF,TGTGCCGCGTCTGAGGGGGGCAATCAGCCCCAGCATTTT
TRBV7-3,TRBD2,TRBJ2-2,few,CASGIGLAGTGELFF,TGTGCCAGCGGAATCGGACTAGCGGGCACCGGGGAGCTGTTTTTT
TRBV19,TRBD1,TRBJ1-4,NA,CATWDRGLEEKLFF,TGTGCCACCTGGGACAGGGGGCTTGAAGAAAAACTGTTTTTT
TRBV14,NA,TRBJ1-5,NA,CASSPADSNQPQHF,TGTGCCAGCAGCCCTGCGGATAGCAATCAGCCCCAGCATTTT
TRBV6-1,NA,TRBJ1-4,NA,CASSANQGAGNEKLFFF,NA
TRBV7-9,NA,TRBJ1-1,NA,CASRLPTVVNTEAFF,TGTGCCAGCCGGCTCCCAACCGTAGTGAACACTGAAGCTTTCTTT
TRBV9,NA,TRBJ2-5,NA,CASGVGGRGKETQYF,TGTGCCAGCGGCGTAGGGGGACGGGGGAAGGAGACCCAGTACTTC
TRBV27,TRBD1,TRBJ1-5,few,CASKSPTGLSDQPQHF,TGTGCCAGCAAGAGCCCGACAGGGTTGTCTGATCAGCCCCAGCATTTT
TRBV20-1,NA,TRBJ1-2,few,CSARDPSYGYTF,TGCAGTGCTAGAGACCCCTCCTATGGCTACACCTTC
TRBV27,TRBD1,TRBJ1-1,NA,CASSLGTGEDGNTEAFF,TGTGCCAGCAGTTTAGGGACAGGGGAGGACGGGAACACTGAAGCTTTCTTT
TRBV6-1,NA,TRBJ1-2,NA,CASRWVGGGYTF,TGTGCCAGCAGATGGGTGGGGGGCGGCTACACCTTC
TRBV20-1,NA,TRBJ1-6,NA,CSARVRNDSPLHF,TGCAGTGCTAGAGTACGGAATGATTCACCCCTCCACTTT
TRBV5-1,NA,TRBJ1-1,NA,CASSWGPGTENTEAFF,TGCGCCAGCAGCTGGGGGCCCGGGACGGAGAACACTGAAGCTTTCTTT
TRBV15,NA,TRBJ2-2,NA,CATSRDLFSGYGGELFF,TGTGCCACCAGCAGAGATCTTTTTAGTGGGTATGGCGGGGAGCTGTTTTTT
TRBV30,TRBD1,TRBJ2-7,NA,CAWNRAGDRFFIHEQYF,TGTGCCTGGAATCGGGCAGGGGACAGGTTTTTTATCCACGAGCAGTACTTC
TRBV28,TRBD1,TRBJ1-2,NA,CASSFGTGLYGYTF,TGTGCCAGCAGTTTCGGGACAGGACTCTATGGCTACACCTTC
TRBV10-3,TRBD2,TRBJ2-2,NA,CAIRPGLAGDNTGELFF,TGTGCCATCAGACCCGGACTAGCGGGAGATAACACCGGGGAGCTGTTTTTT
TRBV12-3/TRBV12-4,TRBD1,TRBJ1-2,NA,CASRPTGGMSGYTF,TGTGCCAGCAGACCGACAGGGGGCATGTCTGGCTACACCTTC
TRBV19,NA,TRBJ2-3,NA,CASSIAPQSTDTQYF,TGTGCCAGTAGTATAGCCCCCCAGAGCACAGATACGCAGTATTTT
TRBV20-1,TRBD2,TRBJ2-1,NA,CSARGLASFNEQFF,TGCAGTGCTAGGGGACTAGCGAGCTTCAATGAGCAGTTCTTC
TRBV2,NA,TRBJ2-2,NA,CAISGPDTGELFF,NA